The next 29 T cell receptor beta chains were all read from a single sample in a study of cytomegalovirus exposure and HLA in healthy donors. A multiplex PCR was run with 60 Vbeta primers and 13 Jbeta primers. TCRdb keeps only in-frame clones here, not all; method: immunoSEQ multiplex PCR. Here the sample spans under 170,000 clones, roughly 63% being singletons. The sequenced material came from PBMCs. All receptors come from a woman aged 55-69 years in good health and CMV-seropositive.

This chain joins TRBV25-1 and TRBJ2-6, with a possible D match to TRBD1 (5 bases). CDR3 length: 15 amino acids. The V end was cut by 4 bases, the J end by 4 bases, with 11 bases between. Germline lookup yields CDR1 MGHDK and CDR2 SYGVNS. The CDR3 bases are TGTGCCAGCAGTGCGACAGAAACCGGGGCCAACGTCCTGACTTTC. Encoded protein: CASSATETGANVLTF.

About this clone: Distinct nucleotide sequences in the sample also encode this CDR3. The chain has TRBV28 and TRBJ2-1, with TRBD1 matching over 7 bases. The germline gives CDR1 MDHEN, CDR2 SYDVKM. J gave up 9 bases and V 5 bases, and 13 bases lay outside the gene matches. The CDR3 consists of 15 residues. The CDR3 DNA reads TGTGCCAGCAGTGACGACAGGGCCATTACATTTGAGCAGTTCTTC. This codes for CASSDDRAITFEQFF.

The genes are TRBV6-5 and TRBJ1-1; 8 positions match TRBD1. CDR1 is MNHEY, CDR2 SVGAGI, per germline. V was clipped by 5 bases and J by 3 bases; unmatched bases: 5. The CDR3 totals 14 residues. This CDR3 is CASSADRGDTEAFF. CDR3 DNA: TGTGCCAGCAGTGCCGACAGGGGTGACACTGAAGCTTTCTTT.

CDR3 region: CASSLLAATLAHEQYF. The CDR3 coding sequence is TGTGCCAGCAGCCTGTTGGCGGCGACCCTCGCCCACGAGCAGTACTTC. The chain uses TRBV11-1 and TRBJ2-5; D is unclear. The J call may be faulty, since TRBJ2-7 better matches the DNA end. The CDR3 totals 16 residues. Germline V gene sequence: CDR1 SGHAT, CDR2 FQDESV (reference sequence).

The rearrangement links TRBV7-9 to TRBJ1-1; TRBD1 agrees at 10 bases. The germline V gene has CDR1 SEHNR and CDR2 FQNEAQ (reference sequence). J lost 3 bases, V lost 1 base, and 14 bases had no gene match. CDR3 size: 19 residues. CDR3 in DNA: TGTGCCAGCAGCTTAGAAGGAGGGGGACAGGGGATATCGGACACTGAAGCTTTCTTT. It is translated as CASSLEGGGQGISDTEAFF.

CDR3 DNA sequence: TGTGCCACCGGACTAGCGGGGATCCAAGAGACCCAGTACTTC. Translated: CATGLAGIQETQYF. The V gene is TRBV19, the J gene TRBJ2-5, with 12 bases identical to TRBD2. The V segment lost 10 bases and the J segment 1 base; nucleotides outside the gene matches: 4. From germline, CDR1 is LNHDA and CDR2 SQIVND (reference sequence). There are 14 residues in the CDR3. Full variable domain (remainder filled in from reference TRBV19 and TRBJ2-5): DGGITQSPKYLFRKEGQNVTLSCEQNLNHDAMYWYRQDPGQGLRLIYYSQIVNDFQKGDIAEGYSVSREKKESFPLTVTSAQKNPTAFYLCATGLAGIQETQYFGPGTRLLVL.

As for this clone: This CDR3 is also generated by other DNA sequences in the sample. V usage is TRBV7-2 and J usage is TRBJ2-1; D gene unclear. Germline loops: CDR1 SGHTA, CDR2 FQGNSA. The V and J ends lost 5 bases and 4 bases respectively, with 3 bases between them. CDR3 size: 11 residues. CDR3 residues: CASSPYNEQFF. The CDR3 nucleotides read TGTGCCAGCAGCCCGTACAATGAGCAGTTCTTC.

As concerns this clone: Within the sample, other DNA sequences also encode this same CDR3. Here the CDR3 DNA reads TGTGCCAGCAGCTTAGCCCGGACAGGGAATCGCTTAAACACTGAAGCTTTCTTT. Protein sequence: CASSLARTGNRLNTEAFF. The chain links TRBV7-7 to TRBJ1-1; 8 bases line up with TRBD1. The CDR3 covers 18 residues. The J segment lost 2 bases and the V segment lost 0 bases, leaving 11 bases of the junction unmatched. The V gene's germline CDR1 is SSHAT and CDR2 FNYEAQ (reference sequence).

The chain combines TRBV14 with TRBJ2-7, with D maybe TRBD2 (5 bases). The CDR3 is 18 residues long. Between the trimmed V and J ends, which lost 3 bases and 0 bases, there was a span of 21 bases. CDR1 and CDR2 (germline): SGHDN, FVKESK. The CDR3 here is CASSHDPTPTGSSYEQYF. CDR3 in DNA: TGTGCCAGCAGCCATGACCCCACCCCGACTGGGAGCTCCTACGAGCAGTACTTC.

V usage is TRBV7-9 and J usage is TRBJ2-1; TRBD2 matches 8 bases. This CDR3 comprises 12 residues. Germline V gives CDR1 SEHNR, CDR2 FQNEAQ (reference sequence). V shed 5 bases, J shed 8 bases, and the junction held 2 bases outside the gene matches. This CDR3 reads CASSQLADEQFF. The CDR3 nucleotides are TGTGCCAGCAGCCAACTAGCGGATGAGCAGTTCTTC.

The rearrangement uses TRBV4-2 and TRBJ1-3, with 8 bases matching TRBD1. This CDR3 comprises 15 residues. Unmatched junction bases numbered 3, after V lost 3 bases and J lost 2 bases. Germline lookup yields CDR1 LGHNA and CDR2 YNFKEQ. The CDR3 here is CASSQDRVAGNTIYF. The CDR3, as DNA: TGTGCCAGCAGCCAGGACAGGGTGGCTGGAAACACCATATATTTT.

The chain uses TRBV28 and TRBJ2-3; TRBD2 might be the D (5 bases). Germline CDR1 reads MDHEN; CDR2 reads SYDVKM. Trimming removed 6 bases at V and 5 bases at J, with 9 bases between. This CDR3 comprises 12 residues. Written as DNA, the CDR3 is TGTGCCAGCAGCGGGGTCAAAGATACGCAGTATTTT. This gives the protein CASSGVKDTQYF.

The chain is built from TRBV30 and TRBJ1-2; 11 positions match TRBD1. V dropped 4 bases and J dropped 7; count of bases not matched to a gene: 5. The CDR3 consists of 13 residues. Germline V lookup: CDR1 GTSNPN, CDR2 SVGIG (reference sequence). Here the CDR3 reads CAWTGQGVGGYTF. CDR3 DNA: TGTGCCTGGACGGGACAGGGGGTTGGTGGCTACACCTTC.

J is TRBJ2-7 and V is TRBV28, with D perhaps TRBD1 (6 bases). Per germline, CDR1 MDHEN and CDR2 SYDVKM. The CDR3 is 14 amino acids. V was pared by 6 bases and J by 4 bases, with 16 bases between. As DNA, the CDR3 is TGTGCCAGCAGCTTCCGGCAGGGGCGATACGAGCAGTACTTC. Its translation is CASSFRQGRYEQYF.

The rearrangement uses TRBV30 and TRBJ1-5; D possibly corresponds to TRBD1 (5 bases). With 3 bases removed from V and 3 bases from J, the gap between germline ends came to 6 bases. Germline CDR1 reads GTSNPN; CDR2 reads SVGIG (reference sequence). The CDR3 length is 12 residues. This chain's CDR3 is CAWRGPNQPQHF. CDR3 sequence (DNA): TGTGCCTGGAGGGGGCCCAATCAGCCCCAGCATTTT.

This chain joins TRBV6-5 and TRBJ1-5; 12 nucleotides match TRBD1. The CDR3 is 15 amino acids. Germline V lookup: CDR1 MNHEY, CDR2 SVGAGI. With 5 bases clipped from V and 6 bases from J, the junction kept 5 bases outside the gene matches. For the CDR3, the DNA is TGTGCCAGCAGTCAGAGGGGACAGGGGGCTCAGCCCCAGCATTTT. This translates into CASSQRGQGAQPQHF.

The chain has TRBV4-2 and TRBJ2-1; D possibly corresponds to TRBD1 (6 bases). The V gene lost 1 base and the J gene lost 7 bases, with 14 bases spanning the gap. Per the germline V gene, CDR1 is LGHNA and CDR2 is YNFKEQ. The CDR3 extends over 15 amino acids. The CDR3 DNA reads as TGTGCCAGCAGCCAAGCAGCGTCCCAGGGGAATGAGCAGTTCTTC. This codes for CASSQAASQGNEQFF.

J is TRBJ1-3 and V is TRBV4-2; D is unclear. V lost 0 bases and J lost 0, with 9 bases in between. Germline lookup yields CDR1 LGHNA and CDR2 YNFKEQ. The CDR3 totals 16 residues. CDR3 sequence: CASSQDGQRSGNTIYF. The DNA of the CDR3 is TGTGCCAGCAGCCAAGACGGCCAGCGCTCTGGAAACACCATATATTTT.

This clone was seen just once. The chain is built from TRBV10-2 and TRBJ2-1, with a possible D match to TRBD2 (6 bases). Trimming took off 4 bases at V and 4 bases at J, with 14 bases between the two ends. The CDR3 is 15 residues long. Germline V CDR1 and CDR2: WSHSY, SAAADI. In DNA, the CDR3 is TGCGCCAGCAGTGTTGGCGGGGCTGATTACAATGAGCAGTTCTTC. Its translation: CASSVGGADYNEQFF.

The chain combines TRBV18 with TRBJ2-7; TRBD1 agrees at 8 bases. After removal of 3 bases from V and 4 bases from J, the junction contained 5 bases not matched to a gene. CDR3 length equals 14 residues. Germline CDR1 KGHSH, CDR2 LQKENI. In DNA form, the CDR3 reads TGTGCCAGCTCACCTCCGGGACAGGAATACGAGCAGTACTTC. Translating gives CASSPPGQEYEQYF.

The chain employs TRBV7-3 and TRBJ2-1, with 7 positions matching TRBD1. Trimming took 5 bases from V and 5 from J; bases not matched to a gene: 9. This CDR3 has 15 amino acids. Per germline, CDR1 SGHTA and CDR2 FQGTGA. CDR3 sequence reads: CASSPNRGPNNEQFF. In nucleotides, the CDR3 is TGTGCCAGCAGCCCTAACAGGGGCCCCAACAATGAGCAGTTCTTC.

The CDR3 DNA follows: TGTGCCAGTAGCGGCCCTTCGATCGCCGGGGAGCTGTTTTTT. Its translation is CASSGPSIAGELFF. The chain combines TRBV7-6 with TRBJ2-2, with a weak D call TRBD2 (6 bases). The CDR3 is 14 amino acids. Looked up from germline, CDR1 is SGHVS and CDR2 is FNYEAQ. Trimming stripped 9 bases from V and 6 bases from J, with 17 bases between.

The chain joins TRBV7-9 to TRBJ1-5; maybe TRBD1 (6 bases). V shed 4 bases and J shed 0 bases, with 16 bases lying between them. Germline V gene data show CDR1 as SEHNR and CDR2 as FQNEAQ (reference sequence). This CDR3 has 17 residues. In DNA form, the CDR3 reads TGTGCCAGCAGCTCCATTGGGGGACACAATAGCAATCAGCCCCAGCATTTT. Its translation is CASSSIGGHNSNQPQHF.

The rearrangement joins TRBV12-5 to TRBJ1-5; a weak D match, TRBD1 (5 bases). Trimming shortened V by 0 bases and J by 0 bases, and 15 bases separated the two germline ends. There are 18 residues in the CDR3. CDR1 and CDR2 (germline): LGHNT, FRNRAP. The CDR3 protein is CASGLVSEGVYSNQPQHF. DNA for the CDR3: TGTGCTAGTGGTTTGGTAAGTGAAGGGGTTTATAGCAATCAGCCCCAGCATTTT.

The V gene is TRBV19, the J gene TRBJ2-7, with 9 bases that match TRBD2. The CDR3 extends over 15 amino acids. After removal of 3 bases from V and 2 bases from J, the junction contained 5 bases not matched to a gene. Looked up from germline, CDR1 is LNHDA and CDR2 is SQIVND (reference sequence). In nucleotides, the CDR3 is TGTGCCAGTAGTATTAGCGGGAGTGGGACCTACGAGCAGTACTTC. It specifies CASSISGSGTYEQYF.

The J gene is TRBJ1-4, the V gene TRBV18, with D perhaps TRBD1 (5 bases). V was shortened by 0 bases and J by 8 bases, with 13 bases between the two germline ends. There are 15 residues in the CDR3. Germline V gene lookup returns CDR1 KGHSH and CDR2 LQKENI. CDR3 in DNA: TGTGCCAGCTCACCACCGGCAGGGATGGGGGAAAAACTGTTTTTT. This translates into CASSPPAGMGEKLFF.

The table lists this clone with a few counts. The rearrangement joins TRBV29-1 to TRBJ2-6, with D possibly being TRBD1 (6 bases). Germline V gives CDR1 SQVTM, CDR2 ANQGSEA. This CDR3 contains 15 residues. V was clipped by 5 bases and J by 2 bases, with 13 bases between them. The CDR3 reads CSVFDRLTGANVLTF. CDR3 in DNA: TGCAGCGTTTTTGACAGGTTGACTGGGGCCAACGTCCTGACTTTC. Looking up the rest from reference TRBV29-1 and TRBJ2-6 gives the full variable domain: SAVISQKPSRDICQRGTSLTIQCQVDSQVTMMFWYRQQPGQSLTLIATANQGSEATYESGFVIDKFPISRPNLTFSTLTVSNMSPEDSSIYLCSVFDRLTGANVLTFGAGSRLTVL.

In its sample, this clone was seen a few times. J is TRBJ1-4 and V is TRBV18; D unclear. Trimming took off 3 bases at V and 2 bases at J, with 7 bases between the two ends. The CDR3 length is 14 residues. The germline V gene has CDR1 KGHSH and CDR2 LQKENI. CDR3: CASSPSGTNEKLFF. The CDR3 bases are TGTGCCAGCTCACCGTCCGGGACTAATGAAAAACTGTTTTTT.

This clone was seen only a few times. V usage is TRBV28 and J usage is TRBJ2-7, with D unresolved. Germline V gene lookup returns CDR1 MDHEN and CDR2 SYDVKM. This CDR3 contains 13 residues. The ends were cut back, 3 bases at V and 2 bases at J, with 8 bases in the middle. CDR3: CASSFYRAYEQYF. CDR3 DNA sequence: TGTGCCAGCAGTTTCTACAGAGCCTACGAGCAGTACTTC.